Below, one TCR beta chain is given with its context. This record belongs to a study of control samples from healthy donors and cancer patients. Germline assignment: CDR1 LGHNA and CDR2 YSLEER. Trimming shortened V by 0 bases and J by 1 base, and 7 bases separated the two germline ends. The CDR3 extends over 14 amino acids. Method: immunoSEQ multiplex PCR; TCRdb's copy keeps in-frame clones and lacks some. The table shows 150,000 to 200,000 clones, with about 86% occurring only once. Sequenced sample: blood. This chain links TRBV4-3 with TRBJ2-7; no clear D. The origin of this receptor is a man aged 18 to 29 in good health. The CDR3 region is CASSQDSISYEQYF. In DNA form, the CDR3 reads TGCGCCAGCAGCCAAGATAGTATTTCCTACGAGCAGTACTTC.